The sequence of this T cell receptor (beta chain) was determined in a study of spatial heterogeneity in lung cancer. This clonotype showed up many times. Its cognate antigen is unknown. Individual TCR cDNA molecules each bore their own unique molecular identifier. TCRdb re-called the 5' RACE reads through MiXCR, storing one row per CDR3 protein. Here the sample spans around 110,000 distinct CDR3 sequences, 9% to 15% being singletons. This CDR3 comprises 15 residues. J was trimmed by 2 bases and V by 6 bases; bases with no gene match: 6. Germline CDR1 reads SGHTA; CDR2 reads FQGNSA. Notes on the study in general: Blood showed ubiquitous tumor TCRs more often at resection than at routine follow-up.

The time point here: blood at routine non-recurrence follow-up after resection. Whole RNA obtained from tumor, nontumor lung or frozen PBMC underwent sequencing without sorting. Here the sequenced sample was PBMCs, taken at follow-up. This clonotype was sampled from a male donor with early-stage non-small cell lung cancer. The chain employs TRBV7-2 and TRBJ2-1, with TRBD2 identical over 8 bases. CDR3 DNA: TGTGCCAGCAGGCCAACTAGCGGAGCCTACAATGAGCAGTTCTTC. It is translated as CASRPTSGAYNEQFF.